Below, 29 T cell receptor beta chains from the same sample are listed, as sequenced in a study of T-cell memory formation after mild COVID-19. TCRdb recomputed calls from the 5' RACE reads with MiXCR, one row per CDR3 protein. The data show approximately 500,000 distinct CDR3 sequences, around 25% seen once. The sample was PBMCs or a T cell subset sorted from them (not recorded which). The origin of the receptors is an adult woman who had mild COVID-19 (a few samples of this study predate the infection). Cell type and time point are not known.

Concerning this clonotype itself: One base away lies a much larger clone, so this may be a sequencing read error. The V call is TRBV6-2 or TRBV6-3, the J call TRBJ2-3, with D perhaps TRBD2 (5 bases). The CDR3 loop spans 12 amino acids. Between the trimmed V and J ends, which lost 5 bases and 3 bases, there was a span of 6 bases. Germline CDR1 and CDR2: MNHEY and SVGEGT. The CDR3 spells CASSTRTDTQYF. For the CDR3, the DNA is TGTGCCAGCAGTACTAGGACAGATACGCAGTATTTT.

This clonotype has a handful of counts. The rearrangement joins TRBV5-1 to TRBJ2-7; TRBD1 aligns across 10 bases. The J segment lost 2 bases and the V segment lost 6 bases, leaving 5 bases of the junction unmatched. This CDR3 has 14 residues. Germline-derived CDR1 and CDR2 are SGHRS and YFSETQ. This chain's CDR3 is CASTSGTGAYEQYF. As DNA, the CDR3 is TGCGCCAGCACCTCCGGGACAGGGGCCTACGAGCAGTACTTC. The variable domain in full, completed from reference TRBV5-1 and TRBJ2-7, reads KAGVTQTPRYLIKTRGQQVTLSCSPISGHRSVSWYQQTPGQGLQFLFEYFSETQRNKGNFPGRFSGRQFSNSRSEMNVSTLELGDSALYLCASTSGTGAYEQYFGPGTRLTVT.

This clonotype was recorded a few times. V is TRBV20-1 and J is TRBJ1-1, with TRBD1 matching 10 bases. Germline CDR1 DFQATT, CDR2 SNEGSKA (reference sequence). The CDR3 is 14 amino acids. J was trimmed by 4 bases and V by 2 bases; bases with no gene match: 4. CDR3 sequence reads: CSARPGTGVTEAFF. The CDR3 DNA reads TGCAGTGCTAGACCCGGGACAGGGGTCACTGAAGCTTTCTTT.

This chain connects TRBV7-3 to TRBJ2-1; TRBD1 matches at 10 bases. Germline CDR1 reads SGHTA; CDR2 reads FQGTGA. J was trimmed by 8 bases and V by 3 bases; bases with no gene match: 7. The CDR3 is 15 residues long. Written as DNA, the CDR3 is TGTGCCAGCAGCTTTTCGGACAGGGGGTATCATGAGCAGTTCTTC. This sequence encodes CASSFSDRGYHEQFF.

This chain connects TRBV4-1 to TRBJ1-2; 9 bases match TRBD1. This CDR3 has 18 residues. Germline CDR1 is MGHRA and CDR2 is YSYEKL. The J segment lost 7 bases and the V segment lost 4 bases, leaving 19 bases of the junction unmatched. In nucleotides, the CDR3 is TGCGCCAGCAGCCTCCCCAAAATTCAGAACAGGGGGCATGGTGGCTACACCTTC. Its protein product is CASSLPKIQNRGHGGYTF.

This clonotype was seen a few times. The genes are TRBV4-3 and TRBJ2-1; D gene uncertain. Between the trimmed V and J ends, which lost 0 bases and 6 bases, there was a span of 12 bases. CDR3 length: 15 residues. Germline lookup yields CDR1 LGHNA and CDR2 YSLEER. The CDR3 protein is CASSQDLDGFNEQFF. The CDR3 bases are TGCGCCAGCAGCCAAGATCTCGACGGTTTCAATGAGCAGTTCTTC.

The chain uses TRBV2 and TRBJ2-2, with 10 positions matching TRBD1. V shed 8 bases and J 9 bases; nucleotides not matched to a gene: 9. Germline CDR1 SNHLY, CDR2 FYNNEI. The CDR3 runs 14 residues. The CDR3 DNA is TGTGCCAGCGGCCGGGACAGGGGAAGCCGGGAGCTGTTTTTT. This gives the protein CASGRDRGSRELFF. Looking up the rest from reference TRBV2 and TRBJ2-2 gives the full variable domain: EPEVTQTPSHQVTQMGQEVILRCVPISNHLYFYWYRQILGQKVEFLVSFYNNEISEKSEIFDDQFSVERPDGSNFTLKIRSTKLEDSAMYFCASGRDRGSRELFFGEGSRLTVL.

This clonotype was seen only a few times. The CDR3 DNA sequence: TGTGCCAGCAGCTTCGGGACTAGCGGGAGTGGTGAGCAGTACTTC. It specifies CASSFGTSGSGEQYF. This chain connects TRBV7-2 to TRBJ2-7; the match to TRBD2 covers 14 bases. V was clipped by 3 bases and J by 7 bases; unmatched bases: 5. Germline loops: CDR1 SGHTA, CDR2 FQGNSA. The CDR3 length is 15 residues.

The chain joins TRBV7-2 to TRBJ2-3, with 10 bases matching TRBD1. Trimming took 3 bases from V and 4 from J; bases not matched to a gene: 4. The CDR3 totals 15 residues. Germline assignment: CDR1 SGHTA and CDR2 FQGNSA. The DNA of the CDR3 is TGTGCCAGCAGCTTCCGGGACAGGGGACCAGATACGCAGTATTTT. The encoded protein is CASSFRDRGPDTQYF.

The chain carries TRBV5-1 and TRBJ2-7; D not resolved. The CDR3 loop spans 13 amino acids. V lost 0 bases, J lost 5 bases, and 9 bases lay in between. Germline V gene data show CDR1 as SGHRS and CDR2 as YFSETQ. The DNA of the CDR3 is TGCGCCAGCAGCTTGGAAACTGGGGACGAGCAGTACTTC. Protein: CASSLETGDEQYF.

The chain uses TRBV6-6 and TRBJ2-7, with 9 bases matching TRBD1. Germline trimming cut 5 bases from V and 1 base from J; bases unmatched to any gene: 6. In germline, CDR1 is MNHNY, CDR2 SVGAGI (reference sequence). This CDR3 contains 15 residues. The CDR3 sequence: CASSHPGTGSYEQYF. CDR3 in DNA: TGTGCCAGCAGTCACCCCGGGACAGGGTCCTACGAGCAGTACTTC.

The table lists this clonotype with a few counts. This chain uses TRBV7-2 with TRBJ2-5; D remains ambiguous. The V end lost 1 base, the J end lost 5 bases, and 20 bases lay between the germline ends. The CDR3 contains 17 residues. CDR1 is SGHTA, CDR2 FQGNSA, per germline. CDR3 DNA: TGTGCCAGCAGCTTAGGGCCCCGACCCACCCGAATGGAGACCCAGTACTTC. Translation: CASSLGPRPTRMETQYF.

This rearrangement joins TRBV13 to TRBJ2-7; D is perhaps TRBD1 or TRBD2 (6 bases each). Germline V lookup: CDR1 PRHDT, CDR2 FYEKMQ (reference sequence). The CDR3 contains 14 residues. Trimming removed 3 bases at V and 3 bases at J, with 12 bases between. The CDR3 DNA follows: TGTGCCAGCAGCTTTGAGGGGGGCGGCTACGAGCAGTACTTC. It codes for CASSFEGGGYEQYF.

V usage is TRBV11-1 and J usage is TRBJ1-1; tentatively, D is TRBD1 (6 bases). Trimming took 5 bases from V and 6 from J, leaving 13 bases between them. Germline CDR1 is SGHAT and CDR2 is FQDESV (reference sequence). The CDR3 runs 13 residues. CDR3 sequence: CASSRLRGPEAFF. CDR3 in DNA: TGTGCCAGCAGCCGCCTCAGGGGACCTGAAGCTTTCTTT.

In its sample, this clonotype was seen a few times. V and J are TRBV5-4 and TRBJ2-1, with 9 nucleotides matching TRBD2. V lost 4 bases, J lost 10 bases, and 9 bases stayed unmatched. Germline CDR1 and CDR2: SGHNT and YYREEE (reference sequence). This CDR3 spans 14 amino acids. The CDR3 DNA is TGTGCCAGCAGCCCCGGGACTAGCAGTAAGGAGCAGTTCTTC. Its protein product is CASSPGTSSKEQFF.

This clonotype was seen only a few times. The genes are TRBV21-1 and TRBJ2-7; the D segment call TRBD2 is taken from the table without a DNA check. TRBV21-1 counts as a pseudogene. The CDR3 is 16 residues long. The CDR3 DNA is TGTGCCAGCAGCAAAGGGGAGGGAGAGGGATTCTACGAGCAGTACTTC. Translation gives CASSKGEGEGFYEQYF.

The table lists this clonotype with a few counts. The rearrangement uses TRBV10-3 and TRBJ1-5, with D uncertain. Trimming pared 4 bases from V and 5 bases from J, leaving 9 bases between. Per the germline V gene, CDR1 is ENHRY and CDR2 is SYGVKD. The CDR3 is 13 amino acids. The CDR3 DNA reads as TGTGCCATCAGTGGGAGCGCGGATCAGCCCCAGCATTTT. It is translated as CAISGSADQPQHF.

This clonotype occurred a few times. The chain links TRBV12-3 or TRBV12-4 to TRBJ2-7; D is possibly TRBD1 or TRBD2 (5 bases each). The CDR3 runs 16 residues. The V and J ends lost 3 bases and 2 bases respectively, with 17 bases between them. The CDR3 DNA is TGTGCCAGCAGTTTTATTCCCGGGACGACCCCCTACGAGCAGTACTTC. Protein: CASSFIPGTTPYEQYF.

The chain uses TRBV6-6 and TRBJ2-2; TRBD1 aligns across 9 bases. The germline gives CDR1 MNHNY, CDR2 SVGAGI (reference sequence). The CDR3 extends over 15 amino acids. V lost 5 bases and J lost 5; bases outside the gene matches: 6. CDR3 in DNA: TGTGCCAGCAGTGGGGCGGACAGGGGAACCGGGGAGCTGTTTTTT. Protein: CASSGADRGTGELFF.

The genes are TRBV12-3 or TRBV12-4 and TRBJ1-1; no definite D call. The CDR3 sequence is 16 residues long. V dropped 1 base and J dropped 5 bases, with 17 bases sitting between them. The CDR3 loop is CASSLESWYYKTEAFF. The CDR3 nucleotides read TGTGCCAGCAGTTTAGAATCGTGGTATTATAAGACTGAAGCTTTCTTT.

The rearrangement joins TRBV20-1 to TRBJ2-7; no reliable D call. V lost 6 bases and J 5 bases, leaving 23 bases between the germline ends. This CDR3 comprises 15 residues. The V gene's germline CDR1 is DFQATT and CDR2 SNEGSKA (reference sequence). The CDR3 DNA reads TGCAGTGCGCGACGGATGGACGACCCCCTTGACGAGCAGTACTTC. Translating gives CSARRMDDPLDEQYF.

The CDR3 DNA sequence: TGTGCCAGCAGTTACCTGGAGAACACTGAAGCTTTCTTT. Its translation is CASSYLENTEAFF. The chain uses TRBV6-5 and TRBJ1-1; D is unclear. The CDR3 totals 13 residues. Germline CDR1 MNHEY, CDR2 SVGAGI. V was cut by 2 bases and J by 1 base, with 5 bases left in between.

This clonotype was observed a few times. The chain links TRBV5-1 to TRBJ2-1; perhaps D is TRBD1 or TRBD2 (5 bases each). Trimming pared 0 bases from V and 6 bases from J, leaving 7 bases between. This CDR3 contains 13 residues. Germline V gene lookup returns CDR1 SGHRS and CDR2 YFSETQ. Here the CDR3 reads CASSLVGVNEQFF. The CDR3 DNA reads TGCGCCAGCAGCTTGGTGGGGGTCAATGAGCAGTTCTTC. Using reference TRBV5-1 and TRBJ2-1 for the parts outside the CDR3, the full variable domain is KAGVTQTPRYLIKTRGQQVTLSCSPISGHRSVSWYQQTPGQGLQFLFEYFSETQRNKGNFPGRFSGRQFSNSRSEMNVSTLELGDSALYLCASSLVGVNEQFFGPGTRLTVL.

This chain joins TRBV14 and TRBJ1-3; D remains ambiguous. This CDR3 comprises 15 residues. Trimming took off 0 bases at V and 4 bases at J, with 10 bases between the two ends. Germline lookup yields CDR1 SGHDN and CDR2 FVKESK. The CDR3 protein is CASSQEPLSGNTIYF. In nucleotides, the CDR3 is TGTGCCAGCAGCCAAGAGCCCCTCTCAGGAAACACCATATATTTT.

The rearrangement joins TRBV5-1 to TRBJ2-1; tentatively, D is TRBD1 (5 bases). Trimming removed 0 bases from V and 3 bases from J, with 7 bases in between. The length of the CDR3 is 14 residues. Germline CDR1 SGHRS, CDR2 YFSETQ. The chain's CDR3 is CASSLGQSYNEQFF. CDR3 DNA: TGCGCCAGCAGCTTGGGACAGAGCTACAATGAGCAGTTCTTC.

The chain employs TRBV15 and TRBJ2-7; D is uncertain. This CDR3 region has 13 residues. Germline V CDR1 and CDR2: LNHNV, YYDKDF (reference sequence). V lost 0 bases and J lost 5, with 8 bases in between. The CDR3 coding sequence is TGTGCCACCAGCAGAGAGGACCTAGACGAGCAGTACTTC. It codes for CATSREDLDEQYF.

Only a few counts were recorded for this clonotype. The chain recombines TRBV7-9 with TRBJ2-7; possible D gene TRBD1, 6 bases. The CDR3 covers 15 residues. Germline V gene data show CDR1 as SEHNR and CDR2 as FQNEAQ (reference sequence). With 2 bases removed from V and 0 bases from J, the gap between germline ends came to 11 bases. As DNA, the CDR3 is TGTGCCAGCAGCTTAAGGGGGACCGACTCCTACGAGCAGTACTTC. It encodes CASSLRGTDSYEQYF.

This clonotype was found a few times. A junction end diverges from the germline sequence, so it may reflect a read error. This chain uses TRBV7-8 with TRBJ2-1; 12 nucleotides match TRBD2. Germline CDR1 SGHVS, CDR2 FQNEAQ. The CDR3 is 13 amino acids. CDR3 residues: CASRLDPTSGRHF. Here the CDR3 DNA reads TGTGCCAGCAGGCTGGACCCGACTAGCGGGAGACACTTC.

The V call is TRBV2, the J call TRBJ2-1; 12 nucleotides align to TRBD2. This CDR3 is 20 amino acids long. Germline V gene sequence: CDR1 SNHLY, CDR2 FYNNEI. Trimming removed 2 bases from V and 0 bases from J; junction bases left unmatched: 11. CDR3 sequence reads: CASSEPTGTSGSSSYNEQFF. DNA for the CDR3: TGTGCCAGCAGTGAACCGACCGGGACTAGCGGGTCGAGCTCCTACAATGAGCAGTTCTTC.